This TCR beta chain appears in the sequencing data of a study of CD8 T cells in ankylosing spondylitis. TCRdb analysed the 5' RACE reads with MiXCR anew, one entry per CDR3 protein. The top ten hold approximately 2.1% of the sample, which has about 69,000 distinct CDR3 sequences, under 5.5% seen once. The CDR3 length is 16 residues. Germline V gene data show CDR1 as SGHAT and CDR2 as FQNNGV. Trimming stripped 4 bases from V and 0 bases from J, with 13 bases between. This clonotype appeared many times. This chain uses TRBV11-2 with TRBJ2-1; D ambiguous. The TCR comes from a male donor with ankylosing spondylitis or in good health (not recorded which). Sequencing was performed on blood, either unsorted or a sorted T cell fraction (not recorded which). The CDR3 nucleotides are TGTGCCAGCAGCTATAACGCACCGAGCTCCTACAATGAGCAGTTCTTC. Amino acid sequence: CASSYNAPSSYNEQFF.